The next 32 T cell receptor beta chains were all read from a single sample in a study of blood T cell repertoires in COVID-19. This table comes from immunoSEQ multiplex PCR, and its TCRdb copy is limited to in-frame clones, with some not included. The data contain over 200,000 clones, 87% of them singletons. Sequenced: peripheral blood. The receptors derive from a man in his forties with active or convalescent COVID-19.

The rearrangement joins TRBV9 to TRBJ2-5, with D perhaps TRBD1 (5 bases). Germline loops: CDR1 SGDLS, CDR2 YYNGEE. V lost 0 bases and J 2 bases, leaving 8 bases between the germline ends. The CDR3 contains 14 residues. The CDR3 region is CASSVGGIQETQYF. The DNA of the CDR3 is TGTGCCAGCAGCGTAGGGGGCATACAAGAGACCCAGTACTTC.

The genes are TRBV5-4 and TRBJ2-5; D might be TRBD2 (5 bases). CDR3 length equals 15 residues. The V end lost 4 bases, the J end lost 7 bases, and 20 bases lay between the germline ends. Looked up from germline, CDR1 is SGHNT and CDR2 is YYREEE (reference sequence). The CDR3 here is CASSPGEGVSVTQYF. CDR3 in DNA: TGTGCCAGCAGCCCGGGCGAGGGAGTTTCGGTGACCCAGTACTTC.

This sequence joins TRBV10-2 and TRBJ1-5; 9 bases agree with TRBD1. This CDR3 comprises 15 residues. With 5 bases clipped from V and 6 bases from J, the junction kept 8 bases outside the gene matches. Germline V lookup: CDR1 WSHSY, CDR2 SAAADI. The CDR3 region is CASSLPGQGSQPQHF. CDR3 nucleotide sequence: TGCGCCAGCAGTCTCCCGGGACAGGGATCTCAGCCCCAGCATTTT.

The V and J genes are TRBV7-8 and TRBJ1-2, with TRBD1 as a possible D gene (5 bases). The CDR3 totals 17 residues. In germline, CDR1 is SGHVS, CDR2 FQNEAQ. The germline V and J ends were trimmed by 2 bases and 3 bases, with 19 bases remaining between them. CDR3 amino acids: CASSLSLIGGEDYGYTF. The DNA of the CDR3 is TGTGCCAGCAGCTTATCGCTAATCGGGGGAGAAGACTATGGCTACACCTTC. The whole variable domain, filled in from reference TRBV7-8 and TRBJ1-2, reads GAGVSQSPRYKVAKRGQDVALRCDPISGHVSLFWYQQALGQGPEFLTYFQNEAQLDKSGLPSDRFFAERPEGSVSTLKIQRTQQEDSAVYLCASSLSLIGGEDYGYTFGSGTRLTVV.

The chain couples TRBV28 to TRBJ1-2, with 9 bases that match TRBD1. The V gene end was trimmed by 5 bases and the J gene end by 6 bases; junction bases not matched to a gene: 1. Germline lookup yields CDR1 MDHEN and CDR2 SYDVKM. The CDR3 spans 12 residues. The CDR3 spells CASSRTGDGYTF. The DNA for the CDR3 is TGTGCCAGCAGTCGGACAGGGGATGGCTACACCTTC.

The chain is built from TRBV27 and TRBJ2-7; D call uncertain. The V end was cut by 5 bases, the J end by 4 bases, with 12 bases between. CDR3 size: 13 residues. CDR1 MNHEY and CDR2 SMNVEV come from the germline V gene (reference sequence). The CDR3 reads CASSPTPVYEQYF. In DNA form, the CDR3 reads TGTGCCAGCAGTCCAACTCCCGTGTACGAGCAGTACTTC.

This sequence joins TRBV4-1 and TRBJ2-1; 14 positions match TRBD2. The CDR3 runs to 16 residues. After removal of 4 bases from V and 7 bases from J, the junction contained 6 bases not matched to a gene. Germline loops: CDR1 MGHRA, CDR2 YSYEKL. The CDR3: CASSPAGLAGENEQFF. DNA for the CDR3: TGCGCCAGCAGCCCGGCGGGACTAGCGGGAGAGAATGAGCAGTTCTTC.

This clone was found a few times. The CDR3 DNA reads TGTGCCAGCAGCCACCCGACTAGCGGGTATAATGAGCAGTTCTTC. Amino acid sequence: CASSHPTSGYNEQFF. This chain connects TRBV7-8 to TRBJ2-1, with TRBD2 identical over 10 bases. V dropped 5 bases and J dropped 7; count of bases not matched to a gene: 8. The V gene's germline CDR1 is SGHVS and CDR2 FQNEAQ. The CDR3 extends over 15 amino acids.

V and J are TRBV10-1 and TRBJ2-7; 14 nucleotides agree with TRBD2. The junction had 3 bases not matched to a gene; V was cut back by 3 bases and J by 2 bases. Germline CDR1 reads WNHNN; CDR2 reads SYGVQD (reference sequence). The CDR3 has 16 residues. The CDR3 region is CASSERTSGGTYEQYF. The CDR3 DNA follows: TGCGCCAGCAGTGAACGGACTAGCGGGGGGACCTACGAGCAGTACTTC.

The V call is TRBV5-1, the J call TRBJ1-1; D is unclear. The CDR3 is made up of 15 amino acids. Trimming pared 0 bases from V and 1 base from J, leaving 10 bases between. The germline gives CDR1 SGHRS, CDR2 YFSETQ. The CDR3 sequence is CASSLGPVSNTEAFF. The CDR3 region has the DNA TGCGCCAGCAGCTTGGGCCCGGTTTCGAACACTGAAGCTTTCTTT. Based on the CDR3 plus reference TRBV5-1 and TRBJ1-1, the full variable domain is KAGVTQTPRYLIKTRGQQVTLSCSPISGHRSVSWYQQTPGQGLQFLFEYFSETQRNKGNFPGRFSGRQFSNSRSEMNVSTLELGDSALYLCASSLGPVSNTEAFFGQGTRLTVV.

The chain couples TRBV20-1 to TRBJ2-2; 11 bases are a match to TRBD2. The CDR3 spans 17 residues. Trimming at V came to 3 bases and at J to 4 bases, leaving 10 bases not matched to a gene. CDR1 and CDR2 (germline): DFQATT, SNEGSKA (reference sequence). The CDR3 reads CSASFFGLAGGTGELFF. The CDR3, as DNA: TGCAGTGCTAGTTTTTTCGGCCTAGCGGGAGGCACCGGGGAGCTGTTTTTT.

The J gene is TRBJ1-1, the V gene TRBV10-3; no reliable D call. The V end lost 7 bases, the J end lost 0 bases, and 12 bases lay between the germline ends. The CDR3 totals 14 residues. Germline V gives CDR1 ENHRY, CDR2 SYGVKD. The CDR3 DNA is TGTGCCATCAAGGATGGCGGATTGAACACTGAAGCTTTCTTT. Its protein is CAIKDGGLNTEAFF.

CDR3 nucleotide sequence: TGTGCCAGCAGAGGTTGGGGACAGGGGGATGAAAAACTGTTTTTT. Translating it yields CASRGWGQGDEKLFF. This chain links TRBV28 with TRBJ1-4, with 11 bases lining up with TRBD1. CDR1 is MDHEN, CDR2 SYDVKM, per germline. Losses at the gene ends were 6 bases for V and 6 bases for J; bases not matched to a gene: 6. This CDR3 has 15 amino acids.

The V call is TRBV7-9, the J call TRBJ1-2; tentative D call: TRBD1 (6 bases). Germline values: CDR1 SEHNR, CDR2 FQNEAQ (reference sequence). The V end was cut by 5 bases, the J end by 7 bases, with 17 bases between. The CDR3 consists of 14 residues. The DNA for the CDR3 is TGTGCCAGCAGCCAACAGGGAAGGATCACTGGCTACACCTTC. Protein sequence: CASSQQGRITGYTF.

The V gene is TRBV29-1, the J gene TRBJ2-7, with TRBD1 matching 10 bases. J lost 5 bases, V lost 7 bases, and 8 bases had no gene match. Germline-derived CDR1 and CDR2 are SQVTM and ANQGSEA. This CDR3 has 13 residues. The CDR3 sequence: CSAGSGQGNEQYF. The CDR3, as DNA: TGCAGCGCCGGATCGGGACAGGGGAACGAGCAGTACTTC.

The chain carries TRBV28 and TRBJ1-5, with 7 bases lining up with TRBD1. Trimming removed 3 bases from V and 5 bases from J; junction bases left unmatched: 4. The CDR3 is made up of 14 amino acids. Germline CDR1 is MDHEN and CDR2 is SYDVKM. CDR3 nucleotide sequence: TGTGCCAGCAGTTTGACAGGGCTATATCAGCCCCAGCATTTT. It translates to CASSLTGLYQPQHF.

The chain couples TRBV2 to TRBJ1-1, with D maybe TRBD1 (5 bases). V was cut by 6 bases and J by 5 bases, with 13 bases left in between. The CDR3 loop spans 13 amino acids. The germline gives CDR1 SNHLY, CDR2 FYNNEI. The CDR3 sequence: CASSQGKWTEAFF. CDR3 nucleotides: TGTGCCAGCAGCCAGGGTAAGTGGACTGAAGCTTTCTTT.

V is TRBV4-1 and J is TRBJ2-7; D is undetermined. CDR1 is MGHRA and CDR2 is YSYEKL in the germline V gene. The length of the CDR3 is 15 residues. The V and J ends lost 0 bases and 6 bases respectively, with 15 bases between them. Here the CDR3 DNA reads TGCGCCAGCAGCCAAGAATTGTCCATGTCAGGCGAGCAGTACTTC. Amino acid sequence: CASSQELSMSGEQYF.

This clone was seen only a few times. The chain is built from TRBV10-3 and TRBJ1-3, with 10 bases aligning to TRBD1. This CDR3 spans 18 amino acids. The V segment lost 6 bases and the J segment 3 bases; nucleotides outside the gene matches: 14. From germline, CDR1 is ENHRY and CDR2 SYGVKD. The CDR3 nucleotides read TGTGCCATCAGGAAAGCCGGGACAGGGGATTTAATTGGAAACACCATATATTTT. It encodes CAIRKAGTGDLIGNTIYF.

The count of this clone is one. This chain links TRBV5-4 with TRBJ2-2; 11 bases map to TRBD2. The junction had 13 bases not matched to a gene; V was cut back by 4 bases and J by 5 bases. Germline CDR1 is SGHNT and CDR2 is YYREEE (reference sequence). CDR3 size: 18 residues. The CDR3, as DNA: TGTGCCAGCAGCCCAGGACTAGCGGGTCAGGGCCATACCGGGGAGCTGTTTTTT. Its protein is CASSPGLAGQGHTGELFF.

The V and J genes are TRBV2 and TRBJ1-2, with TRBD1 matching over 8 bases. The CDR3 extends over 15 amino acids. The trim removed 6 bases at V and 2 bases at J, leaving 8 bases unmatched. Per the germline V gene, CDR1 is SNHLY and CDR2 is FYNNEI. The CDR3 protein is CASSTQGALNYGYTF. In DNA, the CDR3 is TGTGCCAGCAGCACCCAGGGGGCACTGAACTATGGCTACACCTTC.

The chain couples TRBV5-4 to TRBJ2-6, with 9 bases identical to TRBD1. J lost 0 bases, V lost 4 bases, and 2 bases had no gene match. This CDR3 has 16 amino acids. Germline V CDR1 and CDR2: SGHNT, YYREEE (reference sequence). This chain's CDR3 is CASSPTGGSGANVLTF. The DNA for the CDR3 is TGTGCCAGCAGCCCGACAGGGGGCTCTGGGGCCAACGTCCTGACTTTC.

This chain joins TRBV19 and TRBJ2-1; 9 nucleotides line up with TRBD2. J gave up 2 bases and V 3 bases, and 11 bases lay outside the gene matches. The germline V gene has CDR1 LNHDA and CDR2 SQIVND (reference sequence). The CDR3 consists of 18 residues. In DNA form, the CDR3 reads TGTGCCAGTAGTATTAGAGCGGGCCGACTAGCGGCCTACAATGAGCAGTTCTTC. It translates to CASSIRAGRLAAYNEQFF. Looking up the rest from reference TRBV19 and TRBJ2-1 gives the full variable domain: DGGITQSPKYLFRKEGQNVTLSCEQNLNHDAMYWYRQDPGQGLRLIYYSQIVNDFQKGDIAEGYSVSREKKESFPLTVTSAQKNPTAFYLCASSIRAGRLAAYNEQFFGPGTRLTVL.

To note about this clone: The limits of the CDR3 on the DNA are not certain, so only TCRdb's listed CDR3 is given. The chain has TRBV28 and TRBJ1-4; the D call of TRBD1 is as the table states it, not checked on the DNA. The CDR3 extends over 11 residues, inclusive of both ends. The germline V gene has CDR1 MDHEN and CDR2 SYDVKM. CDR3 protein: CASSFGTGTFF.

This chain links TRBV2 with TRBJ1-3; D perhaps matches TRBD1 (6 bases). The V gene lost 7 bases and the J gene lost 4 bases, with 14 bases spanning the gap. Germline loops: CDR1 SNHLY, CDR2 FYNNEI. This CDR3 spans 14 amino acids. The CDR3 here is CASILGASGNTIYF. CDR3 sequence (DNA): TGTGCCAGCATCTTGGGGGCGTCGGGAAACACCATATATTTT.

The J gene is TRBJ1-1, the V gene TRBV5-1; 9 bases agree with TRBD1. From germline, CDR1 is SGHRS and CDR2 YFSETQ. CDR3 length equals 14 residues. V trimming: 7 bases; J trimming: 2 bases; junction bases outside the gene matches: 6. The CDR3 region has the DNA TGCGCCAGCCAAGAACAGGGGGCTAACACTGAAGCTTTCTTT. Translation: CASQEQGANTEAFF.

The genes are TRBV15 and TRBJ2-3; D is possibly TRBD2 (6 bases). This CDR3 comprises 16 residues. Germline CDR1 LNHNV, CDR2 YYDKDF (reference sequence). V gave up 5 bases and J gave up 5 bases, with 20 bases separating them. The CDR3 DNA reads as TGTGCCACCAGCGTATATAGCGGACCAGCTGAAGATACGCAGTATTTT. Its translation: CATSVYSGPAEDTQYF.

CDR3 in DNA: TGTGCCAGCAGCTTGTCGGGGGGGGTAGCGGTGACAGATACGCAGTATTTT. Amino acids: CASSLSGGVAVTDTQYF. The rearrangement links TRBV5-4 to TRBJ2-3; 8 bases match TRBD2. The CDR3 sequence is 17 residues long. The trim removed 1 base at V and 3 bases at J, leaving 10 bases unmatched. Germline V gene sequence: CDR1 SGHNT, CDR2 YYREEE (reference sequence).

The chain joins TRBV19 to TRBJ2-4; D possibly corresponds to TRBD2 (6 bases). CDR3 length: 14 amino acids. V lost 6 bases to trimming and J lost 4 bases, with 13 bases between them. The germline V gene has CDR1 LNHDA and CDR2 SQIVND (reference sequence). CDR3 protein: CASSAPGEKNIQYF. The CDR3 bases are TGTGCCAGTAGCGCGCCGGGAGAGAAAAACATTCAGTACTTC. The whole variable domain, filled in from reference TRBV19 and TRBJ2-4, reads DGGITQSPKYLFRKEGQNVTLSCEQNLNHDAMYWYRQDPGQGLRLIYYSQIVNDFQKGDIAEGYSVSREKKESFPLTVTSAQKNPTAFYLCASSAPGEKNIQYFGAGTRLSVL.

This chain uses TRBV19 with TRBJ2-5; tentatively, D is TRBD2 (5 bases). The CDR3 extends over 15 amino acids. V lost 8 bases and J 3 bases, leaving 19 bases between the germline ends. The germline V gene has CDR1 LNHDA and CDR2 SQIVND (reference sequence). The CDR3 coding sequence is TGTGCCAGTGCATCAGGACTTTTACGAGAAGAGACCCAGTACTTC. Translating gives CASASGLLREETQYF.

V usage is TRBV19 and J usage is TRBJ1-1; perhaps TRBD1 as D (6 bases). The V end was cut by 5 bases, the J end by 4 bases, with 14 bases between. The CDR3 loop spans 14 amino acids. From germline, CDR1 is LNHDA and CDR2 SQIVND (reference sequence). In DNA form, the CDR3 reads TGTGCCAGTAGTTTACAGGGATCCTCCACTGAAGCTTTCTTT. Protein product: CASSLQGSSTEAFF. The full variable domain, with the rest looked up from reference TRBV19 and TRBJ1-1, is DGGITQSPKYLFRKEGQNVTLSCEQNLNHDAMYWYRQDPGQGLRLIYYSQIVNDFQKGDIAEGYSVSREKKESFPLTVTSAQKNPTAFYLCASSLQGSSTEAFFGQGTRLTVV.

CDR3 sequence reads: CASSLESYNEQFF. CDR3 coding DNA: TGTGCCAGCAGCTTAGAATCTTACAATGAGCAGTTCTTC. The chain is built from TRBV11-2 and TRBJ2-1; D is unclear. CDR1 and CDR2 (germline): SGHAT, FQNNGV. With 0 bases removed from V and 4 bases from J, the gap between germline ends came to 4 bases. This CDR3 spans 13 amino acids.